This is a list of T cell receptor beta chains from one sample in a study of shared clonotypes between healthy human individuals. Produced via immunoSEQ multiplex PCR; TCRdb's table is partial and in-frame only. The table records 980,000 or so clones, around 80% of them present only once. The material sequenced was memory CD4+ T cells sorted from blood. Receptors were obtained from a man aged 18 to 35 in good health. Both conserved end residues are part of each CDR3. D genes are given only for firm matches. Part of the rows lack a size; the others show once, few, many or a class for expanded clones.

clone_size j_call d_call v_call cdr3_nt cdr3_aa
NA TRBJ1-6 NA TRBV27 TGTGCCAGCAGTTTATCCCCGGGGACACGTTCACCCCTCCACTTT CASSLSPGTRSPLHF
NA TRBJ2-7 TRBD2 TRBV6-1 TGTGCCAGCAGTCAACGGGCGGGGGGGCTAGGAGAGCAGTACTTC CASSQRAGGLGEQYF
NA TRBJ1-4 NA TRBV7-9 TGTGCCAGCAGCATCCTTGTGGGCTTCGGTAATGAAAAACTGTTTTTT CASSILVGFGNEKLFF
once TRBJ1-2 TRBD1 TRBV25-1 TGTGCCAGCAGCTGGGGACAGGGCTTTAACTATGGCTACACCTTC CASSWGQGFNYGYTF
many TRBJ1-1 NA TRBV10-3 TGTGCCATCAGTGAAGGCGGCCTTATGAACACTGAAGCTTTCTTT CAISEGGLMNTEAFF
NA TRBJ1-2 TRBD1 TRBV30 TGTGCCTGGAACAGGCGGGGACAGGGGGCCATCCGAGTCGCCTTC CAWNRRGQGAIRVAF
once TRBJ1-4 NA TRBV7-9 TGTGCCAGCAGCCGGGCGGGGTTGGATGAAAAACTGTTTTTT CASSRAGLDEKLFF
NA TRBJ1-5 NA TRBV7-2 TGTGCCAGCAGCGTTTATAGCAATCAGCCCCAGCATTTT CASSVYSNQPQHF
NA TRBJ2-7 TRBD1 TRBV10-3 TGTGCCATCAGTGGGAAACAGGGGGTTGGCGAGCAGTACTTC CAISGKQGVGEQYF
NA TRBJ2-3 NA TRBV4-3 TGCGCCAGCAGCTCCTCCCGCACAGATACGCAGTATTTT CASSSSRTDTQYF
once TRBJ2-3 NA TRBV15 TGTGCCACCAGCAGAGAACGCGCAGATACGCAGTATTTT CATSRERADTQYF
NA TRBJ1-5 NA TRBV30 TGTGCCTGGAGTACCTTTAACAATCAGCCCCAGCATTTT CAWSTFNNQPQHF
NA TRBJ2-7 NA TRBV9 TGTGCCAGCAGCGTGGGGGCACTAGCCTCTGACGAGCAGTACTTC CASSVGALASDEQYF
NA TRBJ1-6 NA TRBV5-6 TGTGCCAGCAGCTTTGTGGACAGCCCGATCGTCCACTTT CASSFVDSPIVHF
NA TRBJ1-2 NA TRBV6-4 TGTGCCAGCAGTGAAATGTATGGCTACACCTTC CASSEMYGYTF
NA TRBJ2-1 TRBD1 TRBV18 TGTGCCAGCTCACCACGACAGGGAACGGGATACAATGAGCAGTTCTTC CASSPRQGTGYNEQFF
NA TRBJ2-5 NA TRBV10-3 TGTGCCATCAGTGAGGTCGTGGGACAAGAGACCCAGTACTTC CAISEVVGQETQYF
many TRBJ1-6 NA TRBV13 TGTGCCAGCAGCTTAATATCTTCCCTGGGTCGAGGATCCCTCCACTTT CASSLISSLGRGSLHF
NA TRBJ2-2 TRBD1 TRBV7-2 TGTGCCAGCAGCTCCGGACAGGGGGCTGCCGGGGAGCTGTTTTTT CASSSGQGAAGELFF
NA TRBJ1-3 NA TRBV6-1 TGTGCCAGCAGTGAAGTGAAGTCAACAACGGGAAACACCATATATTTT CASSEVKSTTGNTIYF
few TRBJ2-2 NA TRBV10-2 TGCGCCAGCAGTGACAGGGTGGCTCGGAGATATGAGCTGTTTTTT CASSDRVARRYELFF
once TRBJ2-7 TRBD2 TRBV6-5 TGTGCCAGCCGCGGCCGGGTAGCGGGGGGCGAGCAGTACTTC CASRGRVAGGEQYF
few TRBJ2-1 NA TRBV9 TGTGCCAGCAGCGTAGGGCCCGAATCGTACAATGAGCAGTTCTTC CASSVGPESYNEQFF
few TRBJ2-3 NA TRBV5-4 TGTGCCAGCAGCTTGAGGCGGGGGCGCACAGATACGCAGTATTTT CASSLRRGRTDTQYF
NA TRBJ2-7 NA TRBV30 TGTGCCTGGAGTGTAGGGCAGGATTGGGGCGAGCAGTACTTC CAWSVGQDWGEQYF
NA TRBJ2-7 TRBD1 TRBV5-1 TGCGCCAGCAGCTTGGGGGCATATAACAGGGGACCACTCGACGAGCAGTACTTC CASSLGAYNRGPLDEQYF
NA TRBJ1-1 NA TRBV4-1 TGCGCCAGCAGCCCCCTGGGAACTGAAGCTTTCTTT CASSPLGTEAFF
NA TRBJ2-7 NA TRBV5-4 TGTGCCAGCAGCTTGGGATCGGGAAGTTTCTCAGGCTCCTACGAGCAGTACTTC CASSLGSGSFSGSYEQYF
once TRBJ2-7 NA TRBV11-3 TGTGCCAGCAGCCCCTCAAGCTATTCCTACGAGCAGTACTTC CASSPSSYSYEQYF
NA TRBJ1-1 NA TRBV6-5 TGTGCCAGCAGTTACGAGAGGCCGAACACTGAAGCTTTCTTT CASSYERPNTEAFF
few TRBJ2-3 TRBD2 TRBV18 TGTGCCAGCTCACCAGCTAGCGGAACAGATACGCAGTATTTT CASSPASGTDTQYF
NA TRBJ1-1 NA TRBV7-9 TGTGCCAGCAACGCACAGCAGAGTTACACTGAAGCTTTCTTT CASNAQQSYTEAFF
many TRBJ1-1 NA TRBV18 TGTGCCAGCTCATCAGGTACCAGGGACCGGGCTTTCTTT CASSSGTRDRAFF
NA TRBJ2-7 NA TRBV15 TGTGCCACCAGCAGGGGGGACACCCCCTACGAGCAGTACTTC CATSRGDTPYEQYF
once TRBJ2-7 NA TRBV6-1 TGTGCCAGCAGTGCTGCTAGCTACGAGCAGTACTTC CASSAASYEQYF
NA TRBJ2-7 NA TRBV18 TGTGCCAGCTCACCTCAATCCTTAGGGGCACCTACGGCCTACGAGCAGTACTTC CASSPQSLGAPTAYEQYF
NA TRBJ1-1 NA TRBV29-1 TGCAGCGTTGCTGGCCAAACGGCAAGCACTGAAGCTTTCTTT CSVAGQTASTEAFF
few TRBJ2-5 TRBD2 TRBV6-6 TGTGCCAGCAGTTACCCGGGACTACCCGGGTACCAGTACTTC CASSYPGLPGYQYF
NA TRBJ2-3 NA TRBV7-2 TGTGCCAGCAGCTTAGGTAGGGGTCCGACAGATACGCAGTATTTT CASSLGRGPTDTQYF
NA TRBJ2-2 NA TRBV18 TGTGCCAGCTCATCTAGCGTGGCCGGGGAGCTGTTTTTT CASSSSVAGELFF
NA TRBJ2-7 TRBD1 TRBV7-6 TGTGCCAGCAGCTTAGATCCAGGGGGATACGAGCAGTACTTC CASSLDPGGYEQYF
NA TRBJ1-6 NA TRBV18 TGTGCCAGCTCTCCAATGATTGGGGGAAATTCACCCCTCCACTTT CASSPMIGGNSPLHF
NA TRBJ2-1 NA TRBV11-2 TGTGCCAGCAGCTCCAGCGGTCAGTTCGGCAATGAGCAGTTCTTC CASSSSGQFGNEQFF
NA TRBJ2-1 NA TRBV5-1 TGCGCCAGCAGCTTTCCGGGGACCTACAATGAGCAGTTCTTC CASSFPGTYNEQFF
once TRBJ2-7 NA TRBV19 TGTGCCAGTAGACCGGGACCCGGATCCTACGAGCAGTACTTC CASRPGPGSYEQYF
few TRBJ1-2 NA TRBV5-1 TGCGCCAGCAGCTTGGACAGGGCCTTAGGCTACACCTTC CASSLDRALGYTF